The 25 T cell receptor beta chains below come from one sample, sequenced in a study of resident and recirculating memory T cells in vitiligo. The assay was immunoSEQ multiplex PCR, and TCRdb's table has in-frame clones only and misses some. This table holds tens of thousands of clones, approximately 90% found once. The source material was blood. These receptors were obtained from a male donor with vitiligo.

V gene TRBV9 combines with J gene TRBJ2-3; 10 nucleotides align to TRBD2. In germline, CDR1 is SGDLS, CDR2 YYNGEE. Trimming at V came to 3 bases and at J to 3 bases, leaving 4 bases not matched to a gene. The CDR3 is 15 residues long. CDR3: CASSESSGGTDTQYF. The DNA of the CDR3 is TGTGCCAGCAGCGAGAGTAGCGGGGGGACAGATACGCAGTATTTT. The complete variable domain, with remaining parts taken from reference TRBV9 and TRBJ2-3, reads DSGVTQTPKHLITATGQRVTLRCSPRSGDLSVYWYQQSLDQGLQFLIQYYNGEERAKGNILERFSAQQFPDLHSELNLSSLELGDSALYFCASSESSGGTDTQYFGPGTRLTVL.

This clone was picked up a small number of times. The chain joins TRBV2 to TRBJ2-7, with 8 nucleotides matching TRBD1. J lost 1 base, V lost 10 bases, and 6 bases had no gene match. The length of the CDR3 is 13 residues. The germline V gene encodes CDR1 SNHLY and CDR2 FYNNEI. Here the CDR3 reads CAIIGQGSYEQYF. CDR3 nucleotides: TGTGCCATTATCGGACAGGGTTCCTACGAGCAGTACTTC.

Worth noting for this clone: This CDR3 is also generated by other DNA sequences in the sample. The rearrangement links TRBV7-6 to TRBJ2-7, with 11 nucleotides matching TRBD1. The CDR3 spans 15 residues. Germline loops: CDR1 SGHVS, CDR2 FNYEAQ. Trimming at V came to 5 bases and at J to 1 base, leaving 4 bases not matched to a gene. CDR3 DNA: TGTGCCAGCAGCCTGGGACAGGGGGGGTCCTACGAGCAGTACTTC. As protein: CASSLGQGGSYEQYF.

This rearrangement joins TRBV7-9 to TRBJ1-1; 12 nucleotides line up with TRBD1. With V trimmed by 6 bases and J by 3 bases, 8 bases remained unmatched. CDR1 is SEHNR and CDR2 is FQNEAQ in the germline V gene (reference sequence). The CDR3 has 16 amino acids. The CDR3 nucleotides are TGTGCCAGCAGACAATGGGACAGGGGGCTTTACACTGAAGCTTTCTTT. This sequence encodes CASRQWDRGLYTEAFF.

This chain uses TRBV25-1 with TRBJ2-3; D is possibly TRBD2 (5 bases). Trimming stripped 3 bases from V and 4 bases from J, with 11 bases between. The CDR3 has 14 residues. CDR1 is MGHDK, CDR2 SYGVNS, per germline. This chain's CDR3 is CASSDPGKADTQYF. CDR3 DNA sequence: TGTGCCAGCAGTGACCCCGGGAAGGCAGATACGCAGTATTTT.

The rearrangement joins TRBV9 to TRBJ1-2; D is unresolved. Trimming cost V 0 bases and J 2 bases, with 8 bases left between them. The germline V gene encodes CDR1 SGDLS and CDR2 YYNGEE. The CDR3 contains 14 residues. The CDR3 protein is CASSVGETNYGYTF. The DNA of the CDR3 is TGTGCCAGCAGCGTAGGGGAGACAAACTATGGCTACACCTTC.

This clone came up many times. The chain couples TRBV5-6 to TRBJ2-7, with TRBD1 matching 9 bases. The junction had 6 bases not matched to a gene; V was cut back by 4 bases and J by 4 bases. Germline V gene data show CDR1 as SGHDT and CDR2 as YYEEEE. This CDR3 has 14 residues. CDR3 residues: CASSQGQGRYEQYF. The CDR3 DNA reads TGTGCCAGCAGCCAAGGACAGGGGCGGTACGAGCAGTACTTC.

The chain links TRBV10-3 to TRBJ2-1, with TRBD1 matching 7 bases. CDR1 is ENHRY, CDR2 SYGVKD, per germline. J gave up 4 bases and V 4 bases, and 4 bases lay outside the gene matches. The CDR3 contains 14 residues. CDR3 in amino acids: CAISVRQGYNEQFF. CDR3 DNA: TGTGCCATCAGTGTACGACAGGGATACAATGAGCAGTTCTTC.

CDR3 coding DNA: TGTGCCAGCAGCTTTTGGACAGGGGACGAGCAGTACTTC. Translated: CASSFWTGDEQYF. The chain uses TRBV5-4 and TRBJ2-7, with TRBD1 matching over 9 bases. After removal of 2 bases from V and 5 bases from J, the junction contained 2 bases not matched to a gene. Germline-derived CDR1 and CDR2 are SGHNT and YYREEE (reference sequence). The CDR3 totals 13 residues.

The J gene is TRBJ2-3, the V gene TRBV9, with a weak D call TRBD1 (6 bases). This CDR3 is 15 amino acids long. The germline V and J ends were trimmed by 0 bases and 1 base, with 9 bases remaining between them. Per the germline V gene, CDR1 is SGDLS and CDR2 is YYNGEE. For the CDR3, the DNA is TGTGCCAGCAGCGTAGCAGGGGCCCGCACAGATACGCAGTATTTT. Encoded protein: CASSVAGARTDTQYF.

The chain couples TRBV6-1 to TRBJ2-1; perhaps TRBD1 as D (6 bases). CDR3 length: 15 amino acids. V was pared by 1 base and J by 0 bases, with 7 bases between. Germline loops: CDR1 MNHNS, CDR2 SASEGT. CDR3 coding DNA: TGTGCCAGCAGTGAAGGGGGACACTCCTACAATGAGCAGTTCTTC. This encodes CASSEGGHSYNEQFF.

The chain recombines TRBV5-1 with TRBJ1-3, with TRBD1 matching 7 bases. V lost 2 bases, J lost 2 bases, and 4 bases stayed unmatched. There are 15 residues in the CDR3. The germline V gene encodes CDR1 SGHRS and CDR2 YFSETQ. In DNA, the CDR3 is TGCGCCAGCAGCTTAACAACAGGGGCTGGAAACACCATATATTTT. Protein sequence: CASSLTTGAGNTIYF. The full variable domain, in which reference TRBV5-1 and TRBJ1-3 provide the parts outside the CDR3, is KAGVTQTPRYLIKTRGQQVTLSCSPISGHRSVSWYQQTPGQGLQFLFEYFSETQRNKGNFPGRFSGRQFSNSRSEMNVSTLELGDSALYLCASSLTTGAGNTIYFGEGSWLTVV.

This clone was found once. The chain joins TRBV7-8 to TRBJ2-2, with TRBD1 as a possible D gene (6 bases). This CDR3 contains 15 residues. Germline CDR1 reads SGHVS; CDR2 reads FQNEAQ. Trimming removed 1 base from V and 2 bases from J, with 8 bases in between. CDR3 region: CASSLDRANTGELFF. For the CDR3, the DNA is TGTGCCAGCAGCTTAGACAGGGCCAACACCGGGGAGCTGTTTTTT. Filled out from reference TRBV7-8 and TRBJ2-2, the complete variable domain reads GAGVSQSPRYKVAKRGQDVALRCDPISGHVSLFWYQQALGQGPEFLTYFQNEAQLDKSGLPSDRFFAERPEGSVSTLKIQRTQQEDSAVYLCASSLDRANTGELFFGEGSRLTVL.

The V and J genes are TRBV5-6 and TRBJ2-3; 8 bases map to TRBD1. The CDR3 spans 16 residues. Germline trimming cut 0 bases from V and 3 bases from J; bases unmatched to any gene: 6. Germline-derived CDR1 and CDR2 are SGHDT and YYEEEE. CDR3 in DNA: TGTGCCAGCAGCTTGGGGACAGGGTCTGGGACAGATACGCAGTATTTT. Protein product: CASSLGTGSGTDTQYF. Complete variable domain (other parts from reference TRBV5-6 and TRBJ2-3): DAGVTQSPTHLIKTRGQQVTLRCSPKSGHDTVSWYQQALGQGPQFIFQYYEEEERQRGNFPDRFSGHQFPNYSSELNVNALLLGDSALYLCASSLGTGSGTDTQYFGPGTRLTVL.

This chain connects TRBV6-1 to TRBJ2-5, with 8 positions matching TRBD2. Germline lookup yields CDR1 MNHNS and CDR2 SASEGT. CDR3 length: 14 residues. The V segment lost 3 bases and the J segment 5 bases; nucleotides outside the gene matches: 5. The CDR3 DNA sequence: TGTGCCAGCAGTGACGGGGGGGCCGTGGAGACCCAGTACTTC. It translates to CASSDGGAVETQYF.

This rearrangement joins TRBV2 to TRBJ2-1; D may be TRBD1 (5 bases). This CDR3 contains 16 residues. CDR1 is SNHLY, CDR2 FYNNEI, per germline. V lost 2 bases to trimming and J lost 0 bases, with 11 bases between them. CDR3 in DNA: TGTGCCAGCAGTGAAAGGGGTTGGAGCTCCTACAATGAGCAGTTCTTC. This codes for CASSERGWSSYNEQFF.

The J gene is TRBJ2-3, the V gene TRBV28; weak D call: TRBD2 (5 bases). This CDR3 region has 12 residues. The germline V and J ends were trimmed by 6 bases and 6 bases, with 10 bases remaining between them. Germline-derived CDR1 and CDR2 are MDHEN and SYDVKM. The CDR3 region is CASSPTGDTQYF. For the CDR3, the DNA is TGTGCCAGCAGCCCCACGGGGGATACGCAGTATTTT. Together with reference TRBV28 and TRBJ2-3, the CDR3 gives the full variable domain: DVKVTQSSRYLVKRTGEKVFLECVQDMDHENMFWYRQDPGLGLRLIYFSYDVKMKEKGDIPEGYSVSREKKERFSLILESASTNQTSMYLCASSPTGDTQYFGPGTRLTVL.

The chain couples TRBV9 to TRBJ1-1; maybe TRBD1 (5 bases). The length of the CDR3 is 16 residues. Germline V gene data show CDR1 as SGDLS and CDR2 as YYNGEE. Trimming removed 3 bases at V and 4 bases at J, with 19 bases between. The CDR3: CASSGGDWGLTTEAFF. The CDR3 nucleotides read TGTGCCAGCAGCGGGGGGGACTGGGGCCTGACCACTGAAGCTTTCTTT.

The V gene is TRBV19, the J gene TRBJ2-1, with 11 bases lining up with TRBD2. The CDR3 runs to 18 residues. In germline, CDR1 is LNHDA, CDR2 SQIVND (reference sequence). V dropped 6 bases and J dropped 8; count of bases not matched to a gene: 18. CDR3 nucleotide sequence: TGTGCCAGTAGCGGATCCGGGACTAGCGGAATCGGGGGCGATGAGCAGTTCTTC. The encoded protein is CASSGSGTSGIGGDEQFF. The complete variable domain, with remaining parts taken from reference TRBV19 and TRBJ2-1, reads DGGITQSPKYLFRKEGQNVTLSCEQNLNHDAMYWYRQDPGQGLRLIYYSQIVNDFQKGDIAEGYSVSREKKESFPLTVTSAQKNPTAFYLCASSGSGTSGIGGDEQFFGPGTRLTVL.

This clone was recorded only once. CDR3 coding DNA: TGTGCCAGCAGTGGTCAGGACTCCCGTCCGATTGATACGCAGTATTTT. This translates into CASSGQDSRPIDTQYF. The V call is TRBV6-1, the J call TRBJ2-3, with TRBD2 as a possible D gene (5 bases). CDR1 is MNHNS, CDR2 SASEGT, per germline. V dropped 4 bases and J dropped 6 bases, with 20 bases sitting between them. The CDR3 has 16 amino acids.

This chain connects TRBV13 to TRBJ1-2, with D maybe TRBD1 (6 bases). The CDR3 has 14 residues. Trimming pared 5 bases from V and 4 bases from J, leaving 14 bases between. Germline values: CDR1 PRHDT, CDR2 FYEKMQ (reference sequence). In DNA, the CDR3 is TGTGCCAGCAGCCCAAGCCCGGACAGCTATGGCTACACCTTC. Encoded protein: CASSPSPDSYGYTF. The full variable domain, completed using reference TRBV13 and TRBJ1-2, is AAGVIQSPRHLIKEKRETATLKCYPIPRHDTVYWYQQGPGQDPQFLISFYEKMQSDKGSIPDRFSAQQFSDYHSELNMSSLELGDSALYFCASSPSPDSYGYTFGSGTRLTVV.

The chain is built from TRBV6-5 and TRBJ1-2, with TRBD1 identical over 7 bases. The CDR3 has 14 residues. Germline assignment: CDR1 MNHEY and CDR2 SVGAGI. V dropped 10 bases and J dropped 5; count of bases not matched to a gene: 13. DNA of the CDR3: TGTGCCACCACCGACAGGGACAAGGGGTATGGCTACACCTTC. Its translation: CATTDRDKGYGYTF.

The chain links TRBV9 to TRBJ1-2; a possible D gene is TRBD1 (5 bases). This CDR3 comprises 17 residues. Deletions cut 4 bases from V and 0 bases from J, with 19 bases between. Germline values: CDR1 SGDLS, CDR2 YYNGEE. CDR3 sequence (DNA): TGTGCCAGCAGCCCCCTGGGGGGGAGTCAGTCTAACTATGGCTACACCTTC. It encodes CASSPLGGSQSNYGYTF.

The rearrangement joins TRBV28 to TRBJ1-2; D is unclear. The CDR3 is 11 amino acids. The V end lost 7 bases, the J end lost 2 bases, and 5 bases lay between the germline ends. CDR1 MDHEN and CDR2 SYDVKM come from the germline V gene. CDR3 in DNA: TGTGCCAGCACGGGGAACTATGGCTACACCTTC. Translating it yields CASTGNYGYTF.

The J gene is TRBJ2-5, the V gene TRBV4-1; 11 bases are a match to TRBD2. This CDR3 has 16 residues. The ends lost 0 bases at V and 5 bases at J; junction bases unmatched: 5. Germline V gives CDR1 MGHRA, CDR2 YSYEKL. The CDR3 DNA is TGCGCCAGCAGCCAAGAGCGCAGACTAGCGGGGGAGACCCAGTACTTC. This gives the protein CASSQERRLAGETQYF.